Described below is a single T cell receptor (beta chain) sequence and its context. This clonotype showed up many times. Its target antigen remains unknown. Per-base qualities were not stored, and no clone one base away is much larger. This sample is part of a study of early T cells in non-severe SARS-CoV-2 infection (dated by TCRdb to about 2021). With respect to the entire study: TCR sequencing used bulk RNA from unsorted whole blood, so alpha and beta chains could not be paired. What the study reported, not specific to this receptor: Matching against VDJdb was skewed toward anti-spike CD8 responses, likely underestimated virus-specific expansions, and missed private and CD4 specificities.

The library was made by 5' RACE. The reads were generated on a NextSeq 500. Unique molecular identifiers were attached to individual cDNA molecules in the TCR library protocol so that sequencing error and PCR bias could be corrected. Sequencing covered both TCR alpha and beta chains, and within each sample the abundances of alpha and beta sequences were tightly co-correlated. Per the authors' processing: Decombinator V4 was used to annotate TCR sequences for V gene, J gene and CDR3. Expanded TCRs were defined as changing significantly between any two time points under a Poisson model with p below 0.0001. TCR abundances were normalised to the total number of TCRs sequenced per sample and were expressed as counts per million. MAIT TCRs were defined by TRAV1-2 paired with TRAJ12, TRAJ20 or TRAJ33, and iNKT TCRs by TRAV10 paired with TRAJ18. A search of VDJdb, accessed on 1 November 2021, was run for TCRs annotated to CMV, EBV and SARS-CoV-2, with TCRs annotated for multiple antigens excluded. The raw public data were reprocessed by TCRdb itself: fastp quality trimming at Q25, MiXCR clonotype calling, in-frame beta chains only. Each record represents a unique CDR3 protein, reported with the most common genes and DNA among its rows. These V and J calls derive from TCRdb rather than the authors' analysis. Across this sample there are approximately 48,000 distinct CDR3 sequences, with around 6.5% seen only once. Of the sample, about 2.8% is held by the ten largest clones.

This was a case-control study nested in a cohort of healthcare workers in London, UK, who had nasopharyngeal swab PCR tests and blood samples taken every week. Healthcare workers were recruited between 23 and 31 March 2020, during the week of the UK lockdown, and were followed weekly for up to about 15 weeks. In the germline V gene, CDR1 corresponds to SGHRS and CDR2 to YFSETQ. Trimming accounts for 4 bases at V and 4 bases at J, while the number of junction bases matched to no gene is 10. Including cysteine and phenylalanine, the CDR3 has 16 amino acids. This entry keeps only the CDR3 DNA: 48 bases, framed from base 1.

The rearranged chain carries TRBV5-1 and TRBJ2-5; TRBD1 aligns with 10 central bases. The sequencing used whole blood, collected at baseline. The TCR sequence derives from an adult who was a healthcare worker with PCR-confirmed SARS-CoV-2 infection or an uninfected control (not recorded which). This receptor has the CDR3 CASSGPGQGRVETQYF. The DNA reads as follows: TGCGCCAGCAGCGGACCGGGACAGGGGCGTGTAGAGACCCAGTACTTC. Joined to the reference TRBV5-1 and TRBJ2-5 proteins, this CDR3 gives the full variable domain: KAGVTQTPRYLIKTRGQQVTLSCSPISGHRSVSWYQQTPGQGLQFLFEYFSETQRNKGNFPGRFSGRQFSNSRSEMNVSTLELGDSALYLCASSGPGQGRVETQYFGPGTRLLVL.